The clone carrying this T cell receptor beta chain was seen once. The same CDR3 arises from other DNA sequences in this sample as well. Data came from immunoSEQ multiplex PCR; TCRdb stores just in-frame clones and leaves some out. The table records over 15,000 clones, 90% of them present only once. V trimming: 10 bases; J trimming: 6 bases; junction bases outside the gene matches: 9. Germline CDR1 PRHDT, CDR2 FYEKMQ (reference sequence). The CDR3 has 13 residues. The data stem from a study of OX40 agonist ivuxolimab in advanced cancers. The receptor was isolated from an adult with an advanced solid tumor such as melanoma, head and neck, liver or kidney cancer. Source: CD4+ or CD8+ T cells sorted from blood, taken in a trial of the OX40 agonist ivuxolimab. This chain uses TRBV13 with TRBJ2-3; 8 bases fit TRBD2. The CDR3 nucleotides are TGTGCCACCGGGGGCGGGAGGCTGGATACGCAGTATTTT. This encodes CATGGGRLDTQYF.